What follows describes a single TCR beta chain. Per the original data handling: Quantification of nucleated cells was approximated via reference gene primer amplification. Profiled with immunoSEQ multiplex PCR; TCRdb holds only in-frame clones, not every one. V and J calls and clone size come straight from that table; D and trimming were deduced from the DNA. The sample has 150,000 to 200,000 clones, 89% seen once; the top ten hold approximately 0.77%. Individuals aged about 18 to 100 years were recruited from fewer than 30 US areas. The data were taken from a study of blood T cell repertoires in COVID-19. In the study overall: Specimens from acute and convalescent COVID-19 originated in the United States, Italy and Spain. PBMCs, B-cell-depleted T cells, or T cells provided the cDNA or gDNA that made up the material.

CDR1 SGHRS and CDR2 YFSETQ come from the germline V gene. This CDR3 comprises 15 residues. Trimming cost V 4 bases and J 1 base; bases outside gene matches: 6. The TCR was taken from a woman aged 18-29 years who had recovered from COVID-19. Sequencing was performed on PBMCs or T cells enriched from blood (not recorded which). The chain is built from TRBV5-1 and TRBJ1-2; 8 bases agree with TRBD1. The CDR3, as DNA: TGCGCCAGCAGCGTCGGACAGGGAGTTAACTATGGCTACACCTTC. Protein: CASSVGQGVNYGYTF.